This T cell receptor beta chain comes out of a study of T cell responses to AZD1222 COVID-19 vaccine. Study-wide findings and caveats: Spike-specific TCR breadth rose after two AZD1222 doses, and depth rose as well. Every sample of the repertoires postdated the peak T cell response. The donor cohort was predominantly white British with a female majority, and clonal diversity may have been underestimated. Just a handful of AZD1222 recipients were seropositive at baseline.

The CDR3 runs 24 residues. As to this clone: Its target is unknown.

Libraries were prepared by immunoSEQ multiplex PCR; TCRdb keeps only in-frame clonotypes and omits some of them. The data contain roughly 40,000 clones, 88% of them singletons. This sequence joins TRBV21-1 and TRBJ2-5. TRBV21-1 has pseudogene status. The sequencing here drew on peripheral blood, taken 28 days after the second dose of the MenACWY control vaccine. The TCR sequence derives from an adult who received the MenACWY meningococcal vaccine as a control. This CDR3 reads CASSKGGDPRRRQRAPPIQETQYF. The CDR3 DNA sequence: TGTGCCAGCAGCAAAGGGGGCGACCCGCGGAGGCGCCAAAGGGCCCCCCCAATCCAAGAGACCCAGTACTTC.